One T cell receptor beta chain is described in this entry. Trimming shortened V by 7 bases and J by 2 bases, and 20 bases separated the two germline ends. Germline V gene lookup returns CDR1 MNHNY and CDR2 SVGAGI (reference sequence). CDR3 length: 16 residues. The sample belongs to a study of shared clonotypes between healthy human individuals. Using immunoSEQ multiplex PCR, the repertoire was profiled, and TCRdb retains in-frame clones only, with some absent. The sample shows some 1.5 million clones, about 96% of them seen only once. The origin of this receptor is a man aged 30 to 39 in good health. The sequenced material came from naive CD4+ T cells sorted from blood. Subset defined: CD45RA+ positively selected. The rearrangement uses TRBV6-6 and TRBJ1-1, with D maybe TRBD1 (6 bases). DNA of the CDR3: TGTGCCAGCATTCTAAGGGGGGGGAGGGAAAACACTGAAGCTTTCTTT. Translating it yields CASILRGGRENTEAFF.